This TCR beta chain is drawn from a study of cytomegalovirus exposure and HLA in healthy donors. 60 Vbeta and 13 Jbeta primers were used in PCR. TCRdb keeps only in-frame clones here, not all; method: immunoSEQ multiplex PCR. The sample shows hundreds of thousands of clones, 65% to 90% of them seen only once. Each of the donors was a healthy bone marrow donor. This receptor was obtained from a girl aged 5 to 17 in good health and CMV-seronegative. Material: PBMCs.

CDR3 region: CASSSRGREGRLWRTDTQYF. CDR3 in DNA: TGTGCCAGCAGCTCTCGAGGACGGGAGGGCCGCCTATGGCGCACAGATACGCAGTATTTT. The genes are TRBV5-4 and TRBJ2-3, with TRBD2 matching 8 bases. Losses at the gene ends were 3 bases for V and 1 base for J; bases not matched to a gene: 19. The germline V gene has CDR1 SGHNT and CDR2 YYREEE (reference sequence). There are 20 residues in the CDR3. The full variable domain, in which reference TRBV5-4 and TRBJ2-3 provide the parts outside the CDR3, is ETGVTQSPTHLIKTRGQQVTLRCSSQSGHNTVSWYQQALGQGPQFIFQYYREEENGRGNFPPRFSGLQFPNYSSELNVNALELDDSALYLCASSSRGREGRLWRTDTQYFGPGTRLTVL.